This T cell receptor beta chain was captured in a study of blood T cell repertoires in COVID-19. Study context: From T cells, B-cell-depleted T cells, or PBMCs came the material, which was cDNA or gDNA.

V was clipped by 4 bases and J by 2 bases, with 15 bases between them. This CDR3 has 15 residues. Germline lookup yields CDR1 MGHDK and CDR2 SYGVNS. Participants reported their clinical history, and cohort assignment relied on those reports. The study counted Cohort 3 donors as recovered given two negative PCRs, clearance, or symptom resolution. Profiling relied on immunoSEQ multiplex PCR, and the TCRdb table lists in-frame clones only, not all of them. Of about 140,000 clones listed, 75% to 80% are singletons. This chain links TRBV25-1 with TRBJ2-7, with TRBD1 as a possible D gene (5 bases). The sequence was obtained from a woman aged 45-60 years who had recovered from COVID-19. Sequencing used PBMCs or T cells enriched from blood (not recorded which). The CDR3 bases are TGTGCCAGCAGTGGATGGGGCGGCAAGACCTACGAGCAGTACTTC. Translating gives CASSGWGGKTYEQYF.